These 32 T cell receptor beta chains were all obtained from the same sample, sequenced in a study of cytomegalovirus exposure and HLA in healthy donors. The PCR made use of 60 Vbeta and 13 Jbeta primers. Sequenced by immunoSEQ multiplex PCR; TCRdb stores in-frame clones only, minus some. The data contain around 150,000 clones, about 64% of them singletons. The specimen was PBMCs. Receptor source: a woman in her twenties or thirties in good health and CMV-seropositive.

CDR3 amino acids: CAWSIIGGTLHF. CDR3 coding DNA: TGTGCCTGGAGTATCATAGGAGGAACCCTCCACTTT. This chain joins TRBV30 and TRBJ1-6, with D unclear. Trimming removed 2 bases from V and 14 bases from J, with 13 bases in between. The CDR3 spans 12 residues. Per the germline V gene, CDR1 is GTSNPN and CDR2 is SVGIG (reference sequence).

The chain joins TRBV10-3 to TRBJ2-1, with D tentatively TRBD2 (7 bases). The CDR3 extends over 14 amino acids. Trimming removed 3 bases from V and 7 bases from J, with 13 bases in between. From germline, CDR1 is ENHRY and CDR2 SYGVKD. The CDR3 reads CAISESRGGNEQFF. In DNA, the CDR3 is TGTGCCATCAGTGAATCAAGGGGGGGTAATGAGCAGTTCTTC.

The chain recombines TRBV18 with TRBJ2-3; the match to TRBD1 covers 8 bases. The CDR3 length is 17 residues. Germline V gives CDR1 KGHSH, CDR2 LQKENI. Unmatched junction bases numbered 12, after V lost 1 base and J lost 6 bases. The CDR3 sequence: CASSPRIRGRVEDTQYF. The DNA of the CDR3 is TGTGCCAGCTCACCACGGATCAGGGGGCGCGTGGAGGATACGCAGTATTTT.

The V call is TRBV5-1, the J call TRBJ1-3; D is undetermined. CDR3 length equals 14 residues. V dropped 3 bases and J dropped 0 bases, with 7 bases sitting between them. Germline V gene sequence: CDR1 SGHRS, CDR2 YFSETQ. CDR3 sequence: CASSWGASGNTIYF. In DNA form, the CDR3 reads TGCGCCAGCAGCTGGGGAGCCTCTGGAAACACCATATATTTT. Together with reference TRBV5-1 and TRBJ1-3, the CDR3 gives the full variable domain: KAGVTQTPRYLIKTRGQQVTLSCSPISGHRSVSWYQQTPGQGLQFLFEYFSETQRNKGNFPGRFSGRQFSNSRSEMNVSTLELGDSALYLCASSWGASGNTIYFGEGSWLTVV.

The chain couples TRBV19 to TRBJ1-4; TRBD1 aligns across 8 bases. This CDR3 region has 14 residues. In germline, CDR1 is LNHDA, CDR2 SQIVND (reference sequence). Trimming removed 8 bases from V and 8 bases from J; junction bases left unmatched: 10. CDR3 loop: CASAQTGAVEKLFF. CDR3 sequence (DNA): TGTGCCAGTGCGCAGACAGGGGCGGTCGAAAAACTGTTTTTT. Full variable domain (outside the CDR3, taken from reference TRBV19 and TRBJ1-4): DGGITQSPKYLFRKEGQNVTLSCEQNLNHDAMYWYRQDPGQGLRLIYYSQIVNDFQKGDIAEGYSVSREKKESFPLTVTSAQKNPTAFYLCASAQTGAVEKLFFGSGTQLSVL.

This clone was found a few times. This chain connects TRBV27 to TRBJ1-2; tentative D call: TRBD1 (6 bases). CDR1 and CDR2 from the germline V gene are MNHEY and SMNVEV (reference sequence). This CDR3 has 13 residues. Trimming stripped 4 bases from V and 4 bases from J, with 10 bases between. CDR3: CASSSQGFYGYTF. CDR3 DNA: TGTGCCAGCAGTTCCCAGGGGTTCTATGGCTACACCTTC.

J is TRBJ2-7 and V is TRBV10-3; D is ambiguous. The germline gives CDR1 ENHRY, CDR2 SYGVKD. CDR3 length equals 13 residues. The ends were cut back, 6 bases at V and 1 base at J, with 10 bases in the middle. Here the CDR3 DNA reads TGTGCCATCAGGCGAGAGAGTTCCTACGAGCAGTACTTC. It yields the protein CAIRRESSYEQYF.

In this sample, this clone turned up once. The genes are TRBV11-2 and TRBJ2-7, with a weak D call TRBD1 (5 bases). CDR3 length: 14 amino acids. CDR1 is SGHAT and CDR2 is FQNNGV in the germline V gene. The V end was cut by 5 bases, the J end by 6 bases, with 17 bases between. As DNA, the CDR3 is TGTGCCAGCAGCCCGCTTCAAGGGGCCTCCGAGCAGTACTTC. Amino acid sequence: CASSPLQGASEQYF.

The chain uses TRBV5-6 and TRBJ1-1; 11 positions match TRBD1. The trim removed 4 bases at V and 3 bases at J, leaving 5 bases unmatched. Germline V gene lookup returns CDR1 SGHDT and CDR2 YYEEEE. The CDR3 extends over 15 amino acids. The CDR3 sequence: CASSPGQGAYTEAFF. DNA of the CDR3: TGTGCCAGCAGCCCCGGACAGGGGGCTTACACTGAAGCTTTCTTT. The full variable domain, completed using reference TRBV5-6 and TRBJ1-1, is DAGVTQSPTHLIKTRGQQVTLRCSPKSGHDTVSWYQQALGQGPQFIFQYYEEEERQRGNFPDRFSGHQFPNYSSELNVNALLLGDSALYLCASSPGQGAYTEAFFGQGTRLTVV.

This sequence joins TRBV15 and TRBJ1-1; no clear D gene. Per the germline V gene, CDR1 is LNHNV and CDR2 is YYDKDF (reference sequence). The CDR3 consists of 13 residues. V gave up 0 bases and J gave up 6 bases, with 8 bases separating them. CDR3 sequence: CATSREFRAEAFF. CDR3 DNA sequence: TGTGCCACCAGCAGAGAGTTCCGGGCTGAAGCTTTCTTT.

The chain carries TRBV5-1 and TRBJ2-5, with 10 bases that match TRBD2. Germline V gives CDR1 SGHRS, CDR2 YFSETQ. Unmatched junction bases numbered 8, after V lost 7 bases and J lost 2 bases. The CDR3 has 15 residues. In DNA, the CDR3 is TGCGCCAGCCGGAGGAGCGGGAGGGTTCAAGAGACCCAGTACTTC. It is translated as CASRRSGRVQETQYF.

The rearrangement links TRBV29-1 to TRBJ1-2, with 7 bases fitting TRBD1. CDR1 and CDR2 from the germline V gene are SQVTM and ANQGSEA. The junction had 6 bases not matched to a gene; V was cut back by 3 bases and J by 8 bases. The CDR3 runs to 12 residues. CDR3 loop: CSVETGWEGYTF. The CDR3 nucleotides read TGCAGCGTTGAGACAGGGTGGGAGGGCTACACCTTC.

This clone came up a few times. CDR3 sequence: CASQGSYEQYF. Written as DNA, the CDR3 is TGTGCCAGCCAGGGGTCCTACGAGCAGTACTTC. The chain joins TRBV6-5 to TRBJ2-7; a weak D match, TRBD1 (6 bases). CDR3 length: 11 amino acids. V shed 8 bases and J shed 1 base, with 6 bases lying between them. Looked up from germline, CDR1 is MNHEY and CDR2 is SVGAGI.

This clone was recorded a few times. The J gene is TRBJ1-2, the V gene TRBV7-2; 12 nucleotides agree with TRBD1. CDR1 is SGHTA and CDR2 is FQGNSA in the germline V gene. The J segment lost 8 bases and the V segment lost 7 bases, leaving 11 bases of the junction unmatched. The CDR3 has 15 amino acids. The chain's CDR3 is CASTGSTGTGGGYTF. The CDR3 region has the DNA TGTGCCAGCACAGGATCAACCGGGACAGGGGGCGGCTACACCTTC. The entire variable domain, with the rest obtained from reference TRBV7-2 and TRBJ1-2, is as follows: GAGVSQSPSNKVTEKGKDVELRCDPISGHTALYWYRQSLGQGLEFLIYFQGNSAPDKSGLPSDRFSAERTGGSVSTLTIQRTQQEDSAVYLCASTGSTGTGGGYTFGSGTRLTVV.

This chain uses TRBV18 with TRBJ2-7; D possibly corresponds to TRBD1 (5 bases). V was trimmed by 0 bases and J by 1 base, leaving 10 bases between them. Germline lookup yields CDR1 KGHSH and CDR2 LQKENI. The CDR3 has 15 residues. The CDR3 DNA reads as TGTGCCAGCTCACCACCGGGTAGGGGATCCTACGAGCAGTACTTC. As protein: CASSPPGRGSYEQYF. Looking up the rest from reference TRBV18 and TRBJ2-7 gives the full variable domain: NAGVMQNPRHLVRRRGQEARLRCSPMKGHSHVYWYRQLPEEGLKFMVYLQKENIIDESGMPKERFSAEFPKEGPSILRIQQVVRGDSAAYFCASSPPGRGSYEQYFGPGTRLTVT.

The chain has TRBV5-1 and TRBJ2-3; D is unclear. This CDR3 has 15 amino acids. Germline V CDR1 and CDR2: SGHRS, YFSETQ. Trimming pared 0 bases from V and 3 bases from J, leaving 11 bases between. The CDR3 sequence: CASSLAGPGTDTQYF. The CDR3 coding sequence is TGCGCCAGCAGCTTGGCTGGCCCCGGGACAGATACGCAGTATTTT.

Here the CDR3 reads CASSIRQGAEAFF. CDR3 sequence (DNA): TGTGCCAGTAGTATAAGACAGGGTGCTGAAGCTTTCTTT. The rearrangement joins TRBV19 to TRBJ1-1, with 7 bases that match TRBD1. The germline gives CDR1 LNHDA, CDR2 SQIVND (reference sequence). There are 13 residues in the CDR3. The V and J ends lost 2 bases and 6 bases, in that order; junction bases with no gene match: 3.

The V and J genes are TRBV5-1 and TRBJ1-1; 8 bases fit TRBD1. The CDR3 is 13 amino acids. CDR1 and CDR2 (germline): SGHRS, YFSETQ. V gave up 4 bases and J gave up 8 bases; unmatched junction bases: 7. The CDR3 DNA is TGCGCCAGCAGCGTGGCGACAGGGGAAGAAGCTTTCTTT. It encodes CASSVATGEEAFF.

The chain links TRBV6-5 to TRBJ2-7; 7 bases align to TRBD1. Germline V gene lookup returns CDR1 MNHEY and CDR2 SVGAGI. V gave up 2 bases and J gave up 2 bases; unmatched junction bases: 6. The CDR3 totals 15 residues. The CDR3 protein is CASSYTQGIPYEQYF. The CDR3 DNA sequence: TGTGCCAGCAGTTACACACAGGGGATCCCCTACGAGCAGTACTTC.

J is TRBJ2-5 and V is TRBV10-2; 12 positions match TRBD2. This CDR3 contains 15 residues. The V segment lost 5 bases and the J segment 0 bases; nucleotides outside the gene matches: 1. Per germline, CDR1 WSHSY and CDR2 SAAADI. The CDR3, as DNA: TGCGCCAGCAGTACTAGCGGGGGGAACCAAGAGACCCAGTACTTC. Its protein product is CASSTSGGNQETQYF.

This clone came up once. As DNA, the CDR3 is TGCGCCAGCAGCTCGACGGGGGACACCATATATTTT. It translates to CASSSTGDTIYF. The rearrangement joins TRBV5-1 to TRBJ1-3; maybe TRBD1 (5 bases). Trimming pared 3 bases from V and 8 bases from J, leaving 9 bases between. The CDR3 runs to 12 residues. CDR1 SGHRS and CDR2 YFSETQ come from the germline V gene.

A single count supports this clone. This sequence joins TRBV5-1 and TRBJ2-3; D is possibly TRBD2 (5 bases). The germline V and J ends were trimmed by 0 bases and 2 bases, with 10 bases remaining between them. The CDR3 extends over 15 amino acids. Germline V CDR1 and CDR2: SGHRS, YFSETQ. The DNA for the CDR3 is TGCGCCAGCAGCTTGGTGGGCGGGCACACAGATACGCAGTATTTT. Protein product: CASSLVGGHTDTQYF.

The chain uses TRBV6-1 and TRBJ1-5; 7 nucleotides match TRBD1. The germline gives CDR1 MNHNS, CDR2 SASEGT. The J segment lost 11 bases and the V segment lost 8 bases, leaving 9 bases of the junction unmatched. The CDR3 covers 12 residues. The CDR3 sequence: CASRDSVRAQHF. CDR3 coding DNA: TGTGCCAGCCGGGACAGTGTGCGGGCCCAGCATTTT.

The J gene is TRBJ1-5, the V gene TRBV13; 8 bases line up with TRBD1. Germline CDR1 PRHDT, CDR2 FYEKMQ (reference sequence). The length of the CDR3 is 13 residues. Losses at the gene ends were 5 bases for V and 6 bases for J; bases not matched to a gene: 3. CDR3 nucleotide sequence: TGTGCCAGCAGCCAAGGGACAGGTCAGCCCCAGCATTTT. It is translated as CASSQGTGQPQHF.

As regards this clone: At the DNA level, this CDR3 is encoded by other sequences in the same sample as well. This chain links TRBV5-4 with TRBJ2-7; 7 bases are a match to TRBD1. CDR3 size: 13 residues. Trimming cost V 4 bases and J 2 bases; bases outside gene matches: 3. Germline-derived CDR1 and CDR2 are SGHNT and YYREEE (reference sequence). The CDR3 sequence is CASSRDRPYEQYF. The CDR3 DNA follows: TGTGCCAGCAGCCGGGACAGACCCTACGAGCAGTACTTC.

The rearrangement uses TRBV2 and TRBJ2-2; 8 bases agree with TRBD1. Germline trimming cut 8 bases from V and 5 bases from J; bases unmatched to any gene: 10. Germline loops: CDR1 SNHLY, CDR2 FYNNEI. CDR3 length equals 15 residues. DNA of the CDR3: TGTGCCAGCCGATCTGGACAGGGTGGGACCGGGGAGCTGTTTTTT. Protein product: CASRSGQGGTGELFF.

The V call is TRBV5-4, the J call TRBJ2-7; 11 bases are shared with TRBD1. Germline CDR1 and CDR2: SGHNT and YYREEE (reference sequence). The V and J ends lost 4 bases and 4 bases, in that order; junction bases with no gene match: 10. The CDR3 length is 16 residues. DNA of the CDR3: TGTGCCAGCAGCCACATGGTAGGGACAGGGGGTTACGAGCAGTACTTC. This codes for CASSHMVGTGGYEQYF.

CDR3 bases: TGTGCCAGTAGTAGGGAGGGCTTGAACACTGAAGCTTTCTTT. Protein sequence: CASSREGLNTEAFF. This chain connects TRBV19 to TRBJ1-1; D remains ambiguous. The V end lost 4 bases, the J end lost 0 bases, and 9 bases lay between the germline ends. This CDR3 has 14 amino acids. Germline V CDR1 and CDR2: LNHDA, SQIVND (reference sequence).

The chain has TRBV11-2 and TRBJ1-1; no reliable D call. The V gene's germline CDR1 is SGHAT and CDR2 FQNNGV. This CDR3 has 11 amino acids. V lost 5 bases to trimming and J lost 8 bases, with 9 bases between them. CDR3 nucleotides: TGTGCCAGCAGCGCAGGCTCGGAAGCTTTCTTT. Protein product: CASSAGSEAFF.

The gene calls are TRBV13 and TRBJ1-1; 7 bases agree with TRBD1. Germline CDR1 is PRHDT and CDR2 is FYEKMQ (reference sequence). With V trimmed by 0 bases and J by 0 bases, 1 base remained unmatched. The CDR3 sequence is 15 residues long. The DNA of the CDR3 is TGTGCCAGCAGCTTAGGGACAGGGATGAACACTGAAGCTTTCTTT. This codes for CASSLGTGMNTEAFF.

The rearrangement uses TRBV7-6 and TRBJ2-5, with 7 bases that match TRBD2. Germline assignment: CDR1 SGHVS and CDR2 FNYEAQ. V lost 6 bases to trimming and J lost 2 bases; unmatched junction nucleotides: 3. The CDR3 runs to 13 residues. CDR3 DNA sequence: TGTGCCAGCAGACGGACTAGACAAGAGACCCAGTACTTC. It specifies CASRRTRQETQYF.

This chain links TRBV11-2 with TRBJ2-7; possibly TRBD1 for D (5 bases). The CDR3 sequence is 18 residues long. Trimming cost V 1 base and J 0 bases, with 19 bases left between them. Per the germline V gene, CDR1 is SGHAT and CDR2 is FQNNGV. The DNA for the CDR3 is TGTGCCAGCAGCTTAGGGGGCCCCTCGGCGACGAGCTCCTACGAGCAGTACTTC. It codes for CASSLGGPSATSSYEQYF.